These T cell receptor beta chains were read from a single sample in a study of regulatory T cells in long-lasting Graves disease. One entry per CDR3 protein results from TCRdb running MiXCR on the multiplex PCR reads. The sample has some 250,000 distinct CDR3 sequences, approximately 18% seen once. This same sample was also part of a study on T cells in Graves' hyperthyroidism and ophthalmopathy.

The sample was peripheral blood mononuclear cells (PBMCs), taken at new diagnosis, from a patient treated with antithyroid drugs. These receptors all come from a woman aged 25-40 years with Graves disease. Each CDR3 is given with its conserved first and last residue. Each record gives: V gene, J gene, clone size, D gene, CDR3 DNA, CDR3 protein. The D gene is left open where the match is weak. Expanded clones get a size class; other rows say once, few or many, or leave the size out.

TRBV6-1,TRBJ1-5,many,-,TGTGCCAGCACCACAGGAGGGGGGAACTATCAGCCCCAGCATTTT,CASTTGGGNYQPQHF
TRBV27,TRBJ1-5,many,-,TGTGCCAGCAGGTCCGCCGGGGGAGGCAATCAGCCCCAGCATTTT,CASRSAGGGNQPQHF
TRBV2,TRBJ1-1,many,-,TGTGCCAGCAGTGATGGGGGGGATGTAACTGGTGGAGCTTTCTTT,CASSDGGDVTGGAFF
TRBV20-1,TRBJ2-7,-,TRBD1,TGCAGTGCTGAGTTAACAGGGGGACGCGAGCAGTACTTC,CSAELTGGREQYF
TRBV29-1,TRBJ2-7,-,TRBD1,TGCAGCGCTAGGGGGGGACTTGGGACAGGGACATACGAGCAGTACTTC,CSARGGLGTGTYEQYF
TRBV20-1,TRBJ1-5,-,-,TGCAGTGCTAAGGGGGGGGCGAACAGCAATCAGCCCCAGCATTTT,CSAKGGANSNQPQHF
TRBV5-1,TRBJ1-2,many,-,TGCGCCAGCAGCTTGATAAGTACGGATGGCTACACCTTC,CASSLISTDGYTF
TRBV24-1,TRBJ2-3,many,-,TGTGCCACCAGTGATTCTCGTCAGCACGCAGATACGCAGTATTTT,CATSDSRQHADTQYF
TRBV4-1,TRBJ1-2,-,TRBD1,TGCGCCAGCAGCCACCCGGGACAGGGAAGCTATGGCTACACCTTC,CASSHPGQGSYGYTF
TRBV28,TRBJ2-7,many,-,TGTGCCAGCAGTCCCTTAAGCGTTCCCGGGCAGTACTTC,CASSPLSVPGQYF
TRBV9,TRBJ1-1,-,TRBD1,TGTGCCAGCAGCGTAGAGGGGACAGGGTCGAACACTGAAGCTTTCTTT,CASSVEGTGSNTEAFF
TRBV3-1,TRBJ1-5,many,-,TGTGCCAGCAGCCAGGGACGAAACCGCCAGCATTTT,CASSQGRNRQHF
TRBV20-1,TRBJ1-1,-,-,TGCAGTGCTAGAGGTAGAAAGTCTCCTACGAACACTGAAGCTTTCTTT,CSARGRKSPTNTEAFF
TRBV6-2/TRBV6-3,TRBJ1-5,-,-,TGTGCCAGCAGTTACTCGTTTGGCAATCAGCCCCAGCATTTT,CASSYSFGNQPQHF
TRBV7-8,TRBJ1-2,many,-,TGTGCCAGCAGCTTAAGGATAGCGGCTCCCTACGGCTACACCTTC,CASSLRIAAPYGYTF
TRBV7-8,TRBJ2-5,many,-,TGTGCCAGCAGCTTAATAGGTCGACATCCCCAAGAGACCCAGTACTTC,CASSLIGRHPQETQYF
TRBV7-3,TRBJ2-2,many,TRBD2,TGTGCCAGCAGTCCTAGCGGGGGTTACACCGGGGAGCTGTTTTTT,CASSPSGGYTGELFF
TRBV5-6,TRBJ1-6,many,-,TGTGCCAGCAGCTTATCCCCTGAGCCGTATTCACCCCTCCACTTT,CASSLSPEPYSPLHF
TRBV6-1,TRBJ2-1,many,TRBD1,TGTGCCAGCACCAGGGACAGCCTCTTCTATGAGCAGTTCTTC,CASTRDSLFYEQFF
TRBV5-1,TRBJ1-1,many,-,TGCGCCAGCAGCGCGCCATCTGGGGGACGCCTGTTGAACACTGAAGCTTTCTTT,CASSAPSGGRLLNTEAFF
TRBV6-1,TRBJ1-2,-,TRBD1,TGTGCCAGCACTGACAGGGTTGGCTATGGCTACACCTTC,CASTDRVGYGYTF
TRBV4-1,TRBJ1-4,few,TRBD1,TGCGCCAGCAGCCAAGGCAGGGGGATAGGGGAAAAACTGTTTTTT,CASSQGRGIGEKLFF
TRBV12-5,TRBJ2-7,many,-,TGTGCTAGTGGTTACGCGGGGACCTACGAGCAGTACTTC,CASGYAGTYEQYF
TRBV5-1,TRBJ1-2,-,-,TGCGCCAGCGGATTGGCCGGGGTATATGGCTACACCTTC,CASGLAGVYGYTF
TRBV3-1,TRBJ2-1,many,-,TGTGCCAGCAGCCCCTCGAAAGCAGGGCCCAATGAGCAGTTCTTC,CASSPSKAGPNEQFF
TRBV6-2/TRBV6-3,TRBJ2-1,few,-,TGTGCCAGCAGCGGGGGGGGGCAGACAGGGGGGCCCTTGTATGAGCAGTTCTTC,CASSGGGQTGGPLYEQFF
TRBV10-2,TRBJ2-2,few,-,TGCGCCAGCAGTGAGCTAGGGAAAACCGGGGAGCTGTTTTTT,CASSELGKTGELFF
TRBV12-3/TRBV12-4,TRBJ1-2,-,TRBD1,TGTGCCAGCAGCCGAGGACAGGACTATGGCTACACCTTC,CASSRGQDYGYTF
TRBV7-2,TRBJ2-2,many,-,TGTGCCAGCAGCCCTAGTGGGGCCGACACCGGGGAGCTGTTTTTT,CASSPSGADTGELFF
TRBV20-1,TRBJ1-3,many,-,TGCAGTGGGCAGACCCCATCTGGAAACACCATATATTTT,CSGQTPSGNTIYF
TRBV5-5,TRBJ1-1,many,-,TGTGCCAGCAGCTTCAACGAGGGAAGTCAGATTGAAGCTTTCTTT,CASSFNEGSQIEAFF
TRBV12-3/TRBV12-4,TRBJ1-3,many,-,TGTGCCAGCAGACCGACAGGATTCTTCTCTGGAAACACCATATATTTT,CASRPTGFFSGNTIYF
TRBV10-3,TRBJ1-1,many,-,TGTGCCATCAGTGAGACAGGGAAGGGGTTAAAGAACACTGAAGCTTTCTTT,CAISETGKGLKNTEAFF
TRBV2,TRBJ2-7,-,-,TGTGCCAGCAGTGATGGTGGCTACGAGCAGTACTTC,CASSDGGYEQYF
TRBV3-1,TRBJ2-3,many,-,TGTGCCAGCAGCTATATCACAGGACACGGAACCTCAGATACGCAGTATTTT,CASSYITGHGTSDTQYF
TRBV7-2,TRBJ1-2,-,-,TGTGCCAGCAGCTTGATAACAGGGACCGGCTACACCTTC,CASSLITGTGYTF
TRBV9,TRBJ1-1,few,-,TGTGCCAGCAGCGTAGAGGACAGCACTGAAGCTTTCTTT,CASSVEDSTEAFF
TRBV5-5,TRBJ1-2,many,-,TGTGCCAGCAGCCCGAGTGGGGGAACCCACTATGGCTACACCTTC,CASSPSGGTHYGYTF
TRBV2,TRBJ2-5,many,-,TGTGCCAGCATTTTGACAGGAGCAGCCACAGGGACCCAGTACTTC,CASILTGAATGTQYF